Sequencing of this TCR beta chain was carried out in a study of molecular identifiers for immune sequencing clone quantification. The use of previously described methods and listed TCR primers produced the bulk TCR libraries. One entry per CDR3 protein results from TCRdb running MiXCR on the PCR reads. The table shows 460,000 or so distinct CDR3 sequences, with 20% to 25% occurring only once. A CD8+CD4-CCR7+CD45RA+ phenotype served as the sorting definition for naive CD8 T cells. V lost 1 base and J lost 1, with 8 bases in between. Germline assignment: CDR1 KGHSY and CDR2 FQNENV. This CDR3 has 15 residues. Many counts were recorded for this clonotype.

This TCR derives from a human donor in good health. Some libraries in this study had Jurkat cell RNA spiked in. Sequencing used naive CD8+ T cells from blood, with Jurkat cell RNA spiked in. Sample subset: FACS-sorted CD8+CD4-CCR7+CD45RA+ naive T cells. The V and J genes are TRBV16 and TRBJ1-5; D remains unclear. CDR3 bases: TGTGCCAGCAGCCAATTTGTTGGGAGCAATCAGCCCCAGCATTTT. Amino acid sequence: CASSQFVGSNQPQHF.